The clone carrying this T cell receptor beta chain came up many times. No antigen is known for it. The TCR beta CDR3 regions underwent amplification using RNA transcripts as the source. In the first-round RT-PCR of the TCR CDR3, the HTBI primer set was used. TCRdb called the multiplex PCR reads again in MiXCR, with one record for every CDR3 protein. The repertoire consists of some 250,000 distinct CDR3 sequences, with approximately 16% occurring once and the leading ten covering 30%. Blood dates from first hyperthyroidism diagnosis, before any ophthalmopathy symptoms. The data stem from a study of T cells in Graves' hyperthyroidism and ophthalmopathy. Regarding the study as a whole: The model made its ophthalmopathy prediction, and onset followed a median approximately 6 months later. Most thyroid-expanded clonotypes above 0.001 were also found in blood.

Trimming at V came to 5 bases and at J to 7 bases, leaving 10 bases not matched to a gene. Per germline, CDR1 LNHDA and CDR2 SQIVND (reference sequence). The CDR3 length is 16 residues. The sequenced sample was blood. This receptor was identified in a woman aged 45-60 years with Graves' hyperthyroidism that later progressed to Graves' ophthalmopathy. V is TRBV19 and J is TRBJ2-1, with TRBD2 identical over 11 bases. The CDR3 coding sequence is TGTGCCAGTAGTGGGGGACTAGCGGAGCCCCTGAATGAGCAGTTCTTC. It translates to CASSGGLAEPLNEQFF.